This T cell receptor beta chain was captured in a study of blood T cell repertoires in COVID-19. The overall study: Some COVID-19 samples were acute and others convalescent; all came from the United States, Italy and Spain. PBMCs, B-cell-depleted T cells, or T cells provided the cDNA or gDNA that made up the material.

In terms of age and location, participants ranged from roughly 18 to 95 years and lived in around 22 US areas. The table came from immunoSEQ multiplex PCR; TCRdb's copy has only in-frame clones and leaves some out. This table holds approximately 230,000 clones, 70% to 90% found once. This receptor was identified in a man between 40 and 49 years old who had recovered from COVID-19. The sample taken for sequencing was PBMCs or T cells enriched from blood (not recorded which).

DNA for the CDR3: TGTGCCAGCAGCTTAGCTAGCGGGGGCAACGGAAACATTCAGTACTTC. Its translation is CASSLASGGNGNIQYF. This chain joins TRBV7-2 and TRBJ2-4, with 9 nucleotides matching TRBD2. The CDR3 extends over 16 amino acids. Looked up from germline, CDR1 is SGHTA and CDR2 is FQGNSA. V dropped 0 bases and J dropped 6; count of bases not matched to a gene: 6.